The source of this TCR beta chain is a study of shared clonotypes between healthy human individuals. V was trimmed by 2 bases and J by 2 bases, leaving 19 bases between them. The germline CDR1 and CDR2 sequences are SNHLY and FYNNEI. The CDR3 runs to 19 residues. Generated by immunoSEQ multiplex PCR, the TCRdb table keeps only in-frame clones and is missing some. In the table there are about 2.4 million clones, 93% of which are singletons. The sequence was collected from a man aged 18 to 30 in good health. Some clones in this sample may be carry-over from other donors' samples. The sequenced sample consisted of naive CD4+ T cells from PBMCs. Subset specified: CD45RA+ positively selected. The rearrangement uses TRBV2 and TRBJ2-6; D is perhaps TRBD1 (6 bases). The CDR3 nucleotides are TGTGCCAGCAGTGAACTGCCGGGCAGGGGAAGCCCTGGGGCCAACGTCCTGACTTTC. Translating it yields CASSELPGRGSPGANVLTF.